This T cell receptor (beta chain) was observed in a study of human T cells and chemical hapten exposure. On the study more broadly: There were per-sample TCR yield variations, arising mainly from small pooled library volume differences.

From germline, CDR1 is SGHRS and CDR2 YFSETQ. The V and J ends lost 0 bases and 3 bases respectively, with 10 bases between them. The length of the CDR3 is 15 residues. Indicated time point: patch test 1, 2 weeks after DPC sensitization. The treatment: therapeutic diphenylcyclopropenone sensitization with weekly scalp DPC. Total RNA was extracted from unfractionated whole blood. The study used a library that attached unique molecular identifiers to individual cDNA molecules. TCRdb ran MiXCR on the RACE reads and lists one entry per CDR3 protein. The sample contains tens of thousands of distinct CDR3 sequences, 7% to 10% of which appear only once. The sample holds many counts of this clonotype.

This TCR came from a woman aged 40-49 years with alopecia areata. Some clones in this sample may be carry-over from other donors' samples. Sequencing used whole blood, obtained in connection with sensitization to the hapten diphenylcyclopropenone (DPC). This sequence joins TRBV5-1 and TRBJ1-3; the D gene is possibly TRBD1 (6 bases). The CDR3 region has the DNA TGCGCCAGCAGCTTGGACGGGACATTTGGAAACACCATATATTTT. Translated, it gives CASSLDGTFGNTIYF.